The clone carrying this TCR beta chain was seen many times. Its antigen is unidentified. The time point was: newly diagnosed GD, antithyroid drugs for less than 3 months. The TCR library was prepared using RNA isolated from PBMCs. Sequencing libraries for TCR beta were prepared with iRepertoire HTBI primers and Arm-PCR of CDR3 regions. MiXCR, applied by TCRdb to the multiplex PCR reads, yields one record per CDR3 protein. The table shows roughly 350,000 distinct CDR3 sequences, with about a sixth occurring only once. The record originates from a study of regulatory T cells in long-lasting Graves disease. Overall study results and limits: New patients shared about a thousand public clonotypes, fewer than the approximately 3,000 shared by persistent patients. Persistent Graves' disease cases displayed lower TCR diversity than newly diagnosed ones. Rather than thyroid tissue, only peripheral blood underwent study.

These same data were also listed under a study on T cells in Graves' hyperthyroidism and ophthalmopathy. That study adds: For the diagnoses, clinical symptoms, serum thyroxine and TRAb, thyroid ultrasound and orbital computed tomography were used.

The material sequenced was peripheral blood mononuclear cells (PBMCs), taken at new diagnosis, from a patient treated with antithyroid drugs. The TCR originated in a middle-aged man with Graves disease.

The CDR3 spells CASSLLSRGQGGYTF. The CDR3 coding sequence is TGCGCCAGCAGCTTGCTATCCAGGGGGCAAGGTGGCTACACCTTC. The chain carries TRBV5-1 and TRBJ1-2; 8 bases line up with TRBD1. CDR1 is SGHRS, CDR2 YFSETQ, per germline. V shed 1 base and J 7 bases; nucleotides not matched to a gene: 9. This CDR3 spans 15 amino acids.